These 19 T cell receptor beta chains were all obtained from the same sample, sequenced in a study of blood T cell repertoires in COVID-19. Sequenced by immunoSEQ multiplex PCR; TCRdb stores in-frame clones only, minus some. The sample records tens of thousands of clones, more than 65% being singletons. The sequenced material came from peripheral blood. Every receptor here comes from a man between 60 and 75 years old with acute or convalescent COVID-19.

The chain combines TRBV27 with TRBJ2-1, with no clear D. CDR3 length: 13 residues. V was trimmed by 4 bases and J by 2 bases, leaving 6 bases between them. Per the germline V gene, CDR1 is MNHEY and CDR2 is SMNVEV (reference sequence). The CDR3 bases are TGTGCCAGCAGTTCTAAGACCTACAATGAGCAGTTCTTC. Its protein is CASSSKTYNEQFF.

V usage is TRBV6-2 or TRBV6-3 and J usage is TRBJ1-5; D is possibly TRBD1 (5 bases). The CDR3 extends over 14 amino acids. With 4 bases removed from V and 4 bases from J, the gap between germline ends came to 11 bases. Germline CDR1 is MNHEY and CDR2 is SVGEGT. CDR3 bases: TGTGCCAGCAGTTCCTTTGGGGGGAATCAGCCCCAGCATTTT. Residues: CASSSFGGNQPQHF.

This clone was counted a few times. This sequence joins TRBV6-5 and TRBJ2-1; D is possibly TRBD2 (6 bases). Germline V gives CDR1 MNHEY, CDR2 SVGAGI. This CDR3 has 15 residues. The ends were cut back, 7 bases at V and 3 bases at J, with 16 bases in the middle. The DNA of the CDR3 is TGTGCCAGCACCTCGGGTCTAGCGAGCTACAATGAGCAGTTCTTC. Translation gives CASTSGLASYNEQFF.

The chain combines TRBV10-3 with TRBJ1-6; 9 bases align to TRBD1. The germline gives CDR1 ENHRY, CDR2 SYGVKD. The CDR3 is made up of 16 amino acids. J gave up 0 bases and V 10 bases, and 7 bases lay outside the gene matches. Written as DNA, the CDR3 is TGTGCCACCGGACAGGGGCTTAGCTCCTATAATTCACCCCTCCACTTT. This translates into CATGQGLSSYNSPLHF.

The chain is built from TRBV3-1 (or the pseudogene TRBV3-2) and TRBJ2-2, with a weak D call TRBD2 (6 bases). V gave up 6 bases and J gave up 6 bases, with 14 bases separating them. The CDR3 is 14 residues long. Germline assignment: CDR1 LGHDT and CDR2 YNNKEL (reference sequence). The CDR3 DNA reads as TGTGCCAGCAGTGAACTAGCACTTCCCGGGGAGCTGTTTTTT. Amino acid sequence: CASSELALPGELFF.

The gene calls are TRBV6-4 and TRBJ2-1; 11 bases align to TRBD2. The germline V gene has CDR1 MRHNA and CDR2 SNTAGT. CDR3 length: 15 amino acids. V lost 4 bases, J lost 7 bases, and 6 bases stayed unmatched. CDR3 nucleotides: TGTGCCAGCAGTGGAACTAGCGGGGGAGTTAATGAGCAGTTCTTC. This translates into CASSGTSGGVNEQFF.

This rearrangement joins TRBV5-6 to TRBJ1-5; the D is unclear. The V and J ends lost 0 bases and 0 bases respectively, with 19 bases between them. The CDR3 spans 19 residues. The germline gives CDR1 SGHDT, CDR2 YYEEEE. Here the CDR3 DNA reads TGTGCCAGCAGCTTGGCCAATTACGATAACAGATATAGCAATCAGCCCCAGCATTTT. Translated, it gives CASSLANYDNRYSNQPQHF. Filled out from reference TRBV5-6 and TRBJ1-5, the complete variable domain reads DAGVTQSPTHLIKTRGQQVTLRCSPKSGHDTVSWYQQALGQGPQFIFQYYEEEERQRGNFPDRFSGHQFPNYSSELNVNALLLGDSALYLCASSLANYDNRYSNQPQHFGDGTRLSIL.

The V gene is TRBV19, the J gene TRBJ2-1; D is unresolved. Trimming pared 6 bases from V and 9 bases from J, leaving 18 bases between. Per germline, CDR1 LNHDA and CDR2 SQIVND (reference sequence). This CDR3 contains 14 residues. The CDR3 is CASSPRKDASEQFF. Written as DNA, the CDR3 is TGTGCCAGTAGCCCCAGGAAAGACGCGAGTGAGCAGTTCTTC.

The gene calls are TRBV15 and TRBJ2-2; perhaps TRBD2 as D (6 bases). V shed 6 bases and J shed 2 bases, with 13 bases lying between them. Germline V gene data show CDR1 as LNHNV and CDR2 as YYDKDF (reference sequence). There are 15 residues in the CDR3. The CDR3 nucleotides read TGTGCCACCAGGCTACCGGGGGACAACACCGGGGAGCTGTTTTTT. Its translation is CATRLPGDNTGELFF.

This clone was detected once. The chain employs TRBV7-9 and TRBJ1-2; TRBD1 aligns across 10 bases. This CDR3 has 14 amino acids. Trimming cost V 4 bases and J 8 bases; bases outside gene matches: 7. Germline V gene sequence: CDR1 SEHNR, CDR2 FQNEAQ (reference sequence). The CDR3 protein is CASSSATGGLGYTF. The CDR3, as DNA: TGTGCCAGCAGCTCCGCGACAGGGGGCTTAGGCTACACCTTC.

This clone is a singleton in its sample. The chain employs TRBV30 and TRBJ2-7, with TRBD1 as a possible D gene (6 bases). CDR1 is GTSNPN and CDR2 is SVGIG in the germline V gene (reference sequence). The CDR3 is 14 amino acids. Trimming left V 5 bases short and J 0 bases short, with 14 bases between. The CDR3 sequence: CAWSGAGASYEQYF. The DNA for the CDR3 is TGTGCCTGGTCTGGCGCAGGGGCCTCCTACGAGCAGTACTTC.

J is TRBJ2-5 and V is TRBV2, with D perhaps matching TRBD2 (6 bases). V gave up 11 bases and J gave up 3 bases, with 16 bases separating them. Germline V gene sequence: CDR1 SNHLY, CDR2 FYNNEI. The CDR3 covers 13 residues. For the CDR3, the DNA is TGTGCCGGTTACCGGGAGACCAAAGAGACCCAGTACTTC. It specifies CAGYRETKETQYF.

V and J are TRBV28 and TRBJ1-2; 8 bases align to TRBD1. Per germline, CDR1 MDHEN and CDR2 SYDVKM. V lost 4 bases and J lost 2; bases outside the gene matches: 6. This CDR3 has 15 amino acids. The CDR3, as DNA: TGTGCCAGCAGTTCCAATCAGGGGGCAAACTATGGCTACACCTTC. Protein product: CASSSNQGANYGYTF.

J is TRBJ1-2 and V is TRBV19; 8 bases line up with TRBD1. Germline V CDR1 and CDR2: LNHDA, SQIVND (reference sequence). The ends lost 5 bases at V and 8 bases at J; junction bases unmatched: 13. There are 15 residues in the CDR3. The CDR3: CASSSYETGDGGYTF. The CDR3, as DNA: TGTGCCAGTAGTTCCTACGAGACAGGGGACGGGGGCTACACCTTC.

V and J are TRBV7-8 and TRBJ1-2, with D possibly being TRBD1 (5 bases). The V and J ends lost 7 bases and 0 bases respectively, with 24 bases between them. The CDR3 is 18 amino acids. CDR1 and CDR2 from the germline V gene are SGHVS and FQNEAQ. The CDR3 DNA is TGTGCCAGCAACCCCGCCAGGCAGGGTCTTGGTTCTAACTATGGCTACACCTTC. It encodes CASNPARQGLGSNYGYTF.

J is TRBJ1-1 and V is TRBV5-1; 10 bases match TRBD1. V shed 4 bases and J 4 bases; nucleotides not matched to a gene: 10. The CDR3 is made up of 16 amino acids. Germline V gene lookup returns CDR1 SGHRS and CDR2 YFSETQ. In DNA form, the CDR3 reads TGCGCCAGCAGCCCGGACTTGGGACAGGGGAGCACTGAAGCTTTCTTT. As protein: CASSPDLGQGSTEAFF.

J is TRBJ1-2 and V is TRBV10-3, with 9 bases lining up with TRBD1. Germline V CDR1 and CDR2: ENHRY, SYGVKD. The CDR3 runs 14 residues. V lost 2 bases, J lost 8 bases, and 6 bases stayed unmatched. The CDR3 bases are TGTGCCATCAGTGAGCCAACAGGGGGCAGGGGCTACACCTTC. Translating gives CAISEPTGGRGYTF.

CDR3 region: CAIRGTSAADTDTQYF. DNA for the CDR3: TGTGCCATCAGGGGGACTAGCGCTGCAGACACAGATACGCAGTATTTT. This sequence joins TRBV10-3 and TRBJ2-3; 10 bases fit TRBD2. Germline V gene sequence: CDR1 ENHRY, CDR2 SYGVKD. The J segment lost 2 bases and the V segment lost 6 bases, leaving 8 bases of the junction unmatched. The CDR3 sequence is 16 residues long.

The gene calls are TRBV7-2 and TRBJ1-6; 9 nucleotides match TRBD1. CDR3 length equals 16 residues. Germline values: CDR1 SGHTA, CDR2 FQGNSA. Trimming cost V 5 bases and J 9 bases; bases outside gene matches: 11. The CDR3 is CASSPGQGSSSSPLHF. In nucleotides, the CDR3 is TGTGCCAGCAGCCCGGGACAGGGAAGTTCGAGTTCACCCCTCCACTTT.